This TCR beta chain comes out of a study of shared clonotypes between healthy human individuals. Points from the study as a whole: Measured sharing among donors was expected to vary with sequencing depth. Among the subsets, naive ones generally showed larger estimated richness than memory ones.

Of note for this clone: No antigen is known for it.

Samples underwent the assay at deep level. This table comes from immunoSEQ multiplex PCR, and its TCRdb copy is limited to in-frame clones, with some not included. This sample carries some 790,000 clones, approximately 77% of them seen once, and the ten largest clones take about 1.7%. The investigators split CD4+ cells into a CD45RA+ naive subset and a CD45RA-negative memory subset. Per the germline V gene, CDR1 is SGDLS and CDR2 is YYNGEE. There are 15 residues in the CDR3. With 0 bases removed from V and 1 base from J, the gap between germline ends came to 8 bases. The sample taken for sequencing was memory CD4+ T cells sorted from blood. Stated subset: CD45RA-negative fraction. The genes are TRBV9 and TRBJ2-1; D unclear. The sequence was obtained from a woman in her thirties in good health. For the CDR3, the DNA is TGTGCCAGCAGCGTAGAGGGTGGATCCTACAATGAGCAGTTCTTC. Translation: CASSVEGGSYNEQFF.